The 8 T cell receptor beta chains below were found in one sample sequenced in a study of human T cells and chemical hapten exposure. Time point noted: patch test 1, 2 weeks after DPC sensitization. Treatment here: therapeutic diphenylcyclopropenone sensitization with weekly scalp DPC. Total RNA was extracted from unfractionated whole blood. TCRdb re-derived calls from the RACE reads in MiXCR, one entry per CDR3 protein. This table holds around 44,000 distinct CDR3 sequences, 4% found once. Sequences were derived from whole blood, sampled in connection with sensitization to the hapten diphenylcyclopropenone (DPC). Every receptor here comes from a man aged 45-60 years with alopecia areata. Some clones in this sample may be carry-over from other donors' samples.

This clonotype was recorded at least ten times. This rearrangement joins TRBV24-1 to TRBJ2-3, with D maybe TRBD2 (6 bases). The germline gives CDR1 KGHDR, CDR2 SFDVKD. Trimming pared 4 bases from V and 0 bases from J, leaving 16 bases between. The CDR3 consists of 17 residues. The CDR3 protein is CATSDPQSGSSTDTQYF. In nucleotides, the CDR3 is TGTGCCACCAGTGACCCTCAAAGCGGGTCTAGCACAGATACGCAGTATTTT.

This clonotype came up many times. The chain uses TRBV5-5 and TRBJ2-7; TRBD1 aligns across 11 bases. Germline CDR1 reads SGHKS; CDR2 reads YYEKEE (reference sequence). V gave up 4 bases and J gave up 7 bases; unmatched junction bases: 7. The CDR3 has 14 residues. CDR3 protein: CASSLGGQGAEQYF. CDR3 DNA sequence: TGTGCCAGCAGCCTGGGTGGACAGGGGGCTGAGCAGTACTTC.

The sample holds many counts of this clonotype. The V call is TRBV11-1, the J call TRBJ2-1; 7 positions agree with TRBD2. V lost 2 bases and J lost 2; bases outside the gene matches: 12. The germline V gene encodes CDR1 SGHAT and CDR2 FQDESV (reference sequence). The CDR3 extends over 18 amino acids. CDR3 protein: CASSLQGGSGLTYNEQFF. In DNA, the CDR3 is TGTGCCAGCAGCTTACAGGGAGGTAGCGGGCTTACCTACAATGAGCAGTTCTTC.

This clonotype was recorded at least ten times. The CDR3 sequence: CASSATVTGELFF. CDR3 in DNA: TGTGCCAGCAGCGCGACAGTAACCGGGGAGCTGTTTTTT. The J gene is TRBJ2-2, the V gene TRBV7-8; the D gene is possibly TRBD1 (5 bases). This CDR3 spans 13 amino acids. Germline CDR1 SGHVS, CDR2 FQNEAQ. Trimming stripped 5 bases from V and 5 bases from J, with 9 bases between.

This clonotype was recorded at least ten times. This chain joins TRBV27 and TRBJ1-1; D not certain. This CDR3 region has 13 residues. The V end lost 1 base, the J end lost 2 bases, and 5 bases lay between the germline ends. Per germline, CDR1 MNHEY and CDR2 SMNVEV (reference sequence). CDR3: CASSLYPNTEAFF. As DNA, the CDR3 is TGTGCCAGCAGTTTATACCCTAACACTGAAGCTTTCTTT.

This clonotype was counted at least ten times. This chain connects TRBV6-1 to TRBJ2-1; 7 bases match TRBD2. The CDR3 contains 13 residues. The trim removed 6 bases at V and 6 bases at J, leaving 5 bases unmatched. CDR1 and CDR2 from the germline V gene are MNHNS and SASEGT. This CDR3 reads CASRTLAVNEQFF. The CDR3 DNA sequence: TGTGCCAGCAGAACCCTAGCGGTCAATGAGCAGTTCTTC.

This clonotype was observed a handful of times. This rearrangement joins TRBV3-1 to TRBJ1-1, with 7 nucleotides matching TRBD1. This CDR3 is built from 15 residues. Per the germline V gene, CDR1 is LGHDT and CDR2 is YNNKEL (reference sequence). Unmatched junction bases numbered 8, after V lost 0 bases and J lost 7 bases. The CDR3 bases are TGTGCCAGCAGCCAAGAAGACAGGGACGGAAATGAAGCTTTCTTT. Amino acid sequence: CASSQEDRDGNEAFF.

This clonotype has at least ten counts. The V gene is TRBV25-1, the J gene TRBJ2-5; 7 bases line up with TRBD1. Germline trimming cut 3 bases from V and 4 bases from J; bases unmatched to any gene: 20. CDR1 is MGHDK and CDR2 is SYGVNS in the germline V gene. The CDR3 length is 19 residues. CDR3 coding DNA: TGTGCCAGCAGTGAGAAACCGGGACAGAGGACATATTTTAGAGAGACCCAGTACTTC. Encoded protein: CASSEKPGQRTYFRETQYF.